Described below is a single TCR beta chain sequence and its context. Antigen specificity is unknown. This sample was taken from a study of T cell repertoires in cytomegalovirus infection. Findings and limits, study-wide: Carriage of CMV together with the relevant HLA was identifiable through cumulative public TCR beta family frequency.

One entry per CDR3 protein, called by TCRdb with MiXCR from the reads. The profile shows 200,000 to 300,000 distinct CDR3 sequences, around an eighth of them singletons. Germline V gene lookup returns CDR1 KGHSH and CDR2 LQKENI. With V trimmed by 2 bases and J by 5 bases, 5 bases remained unmatched. CDR3 size: 14 residues. This sequence was found in a human donor in good health (CMV status not recorded). Some clones in this sample may be carry-over from other donors' samples. This chain uses TRBV18 with TRBJ2-5; TRBD1 matches 7 bases. The sample taken for sequencing was PBMCs. As DNA, the CDR3 is TGTGCCAGCTCACCAGGACAGGTTTATGAGACCCAGTACTTC. It specifies CASSPGQVYETQYF.